This T cell receptor beta chain was observed in a study of PD-1 blockade in mismatch repair-deficient tumors. Study-level background: Enrolled about 2013-2016, patients had progressing, pretreated mismatch repair-deficient cancers of around 12 types.

The data were produced by immunoSEQ multiplex PCR, yet TCRdb's version contains in-frame clones alone and is incomplete. This sample yields around 62,000 clones, of which 70% to 80% are seen a single time; 4.5% to 7% belongs to the top ten. CDR1 and CDR2 from the germline V gene are SEHNR and FQNEAQ (reference sequence). The germline V and J ends were trimmed by 1 base and 4 bases, with 16 bases remaining between them. CDR3 length: 17 amino acids. The chain recombines TRBV7-9 with TRBJ2-2, with a possible D match to TRBD1 (6 bases). The TCR comes from an adult with mismatch repair-deficient cancer. The sequencing here drew on peripheral blood, taken 2 weeks after starting pembrolizumab. CDR3 in amino acids: CASSLGVAGASTGELFF. The CDR3 nucleotides read TGTGCCAGCAGCTTAGGGGTTGCAGGGGCGAGCACCGGGGAGCTGTTTTTT.